This TCR beta chain was recorded in a study of neoadjuvant anti-PD-1 for oral cavity cancer. Study as a whole: Non-progressing patients received a fourth nivolumab dose near day 43, then surgery on days 50-56. Study conclusions and caveats: Non-responders to neoadjuvant nivolumab had significantly more clonal PBMC T cells than responders.

Turning to this clone: Its target is unknown.

The germline gives CDR1 MNHEY, CDR2 SMNVEV (reference sequence). This CDR3 contains 15 residues. Trimming cost V 7 bases and J 4 bases; bases outside gene matches: 4. PBMC libraries mostly used 480 ng of input genomic DNA, with six replicates per sample. Method: immunoSEQ multiplex PCR; TCRdb's copy keeps in-frame clones and lacks some. This table has around 62,000 clones, under 85% appearing once. The sequencing here drew on PBMCs, taken before nivolumab (anti-PD-1) treatment. This clonotype was obtained from a person aged 35 to 85 with oral cavity squamous cell carcinoma. The chain uses TRBV27 and TRBJ2-1; 13 positions agree with TRBD2. DNA of the CDR3: TGTGCCAGCACCCCACTAGCGGGAGGGTACAATGAGCAGTTCTTC. Protein sequence: CASTPLAGGYNEQFF.